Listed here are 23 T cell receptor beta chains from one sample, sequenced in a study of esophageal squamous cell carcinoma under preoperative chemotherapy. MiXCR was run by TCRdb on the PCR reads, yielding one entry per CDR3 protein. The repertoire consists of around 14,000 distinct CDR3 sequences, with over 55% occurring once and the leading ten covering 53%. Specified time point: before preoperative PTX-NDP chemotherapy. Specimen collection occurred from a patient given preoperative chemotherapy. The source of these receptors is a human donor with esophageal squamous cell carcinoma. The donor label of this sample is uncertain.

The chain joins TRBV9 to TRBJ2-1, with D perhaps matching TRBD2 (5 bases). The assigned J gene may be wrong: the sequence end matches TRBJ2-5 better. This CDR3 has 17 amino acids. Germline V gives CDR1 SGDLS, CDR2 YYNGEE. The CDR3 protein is CASSVGPCGYGQETQYF. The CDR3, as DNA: TGTGCCAGCAGCGTAGGTCCTTGCGGGTATGGTCAAGAGACCCAGTACTTC.

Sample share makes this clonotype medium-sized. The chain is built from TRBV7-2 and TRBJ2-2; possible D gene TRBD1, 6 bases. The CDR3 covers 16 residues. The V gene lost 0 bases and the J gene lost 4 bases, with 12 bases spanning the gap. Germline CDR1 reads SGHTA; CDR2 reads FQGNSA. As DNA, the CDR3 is TGTGCCAGCAGCTTAGCGGCAGGGGTGAGCACCGGGGAGCTGTTTTTT. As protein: CASSLAAGVSTGELFF.

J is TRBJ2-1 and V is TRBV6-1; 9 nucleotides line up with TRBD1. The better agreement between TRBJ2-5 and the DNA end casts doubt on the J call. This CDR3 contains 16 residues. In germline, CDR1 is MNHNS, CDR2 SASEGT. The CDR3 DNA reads TGTGCCAGCAGTCCAGCCGTAGGGACAGGGAAAGAGACCCAGTACTTC. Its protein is CASSPAVGTGKETQYF.

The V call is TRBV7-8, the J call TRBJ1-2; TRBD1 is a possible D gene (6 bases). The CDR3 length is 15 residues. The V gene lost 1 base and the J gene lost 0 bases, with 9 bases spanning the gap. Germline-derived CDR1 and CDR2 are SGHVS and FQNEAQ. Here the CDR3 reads CASSLVGGPNYGYTF. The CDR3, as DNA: TGTGCCAGCAGCTTAGTCGGGGGGCCTAACTATGGCTACACCTTC.

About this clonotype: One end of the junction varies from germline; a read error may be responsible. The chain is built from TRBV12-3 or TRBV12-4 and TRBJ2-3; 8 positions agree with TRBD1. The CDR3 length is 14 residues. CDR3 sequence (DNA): TGTGGCGGCAGGGGGCGTCTAGCCAAAAACACGCAGTACTTT. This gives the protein CGGRGRLAKNTQYF.

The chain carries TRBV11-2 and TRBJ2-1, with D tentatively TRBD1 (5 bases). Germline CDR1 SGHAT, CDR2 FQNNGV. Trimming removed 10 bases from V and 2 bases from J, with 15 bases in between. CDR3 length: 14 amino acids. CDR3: CATIGWGAYNEQFF. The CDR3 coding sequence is TGTGCCACCATCGGATGGGGCGCCTACAATGAGCAGTTCTTC.

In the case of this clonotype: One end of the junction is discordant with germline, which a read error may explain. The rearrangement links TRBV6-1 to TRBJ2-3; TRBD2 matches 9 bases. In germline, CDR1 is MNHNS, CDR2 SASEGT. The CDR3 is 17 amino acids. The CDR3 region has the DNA TGTGCCAGCAGTGCGGGCGGGGGGGGGAGCGACCAAGAGACGCAGTATTTC. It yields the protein CASSAGGGGSDQETQYF.

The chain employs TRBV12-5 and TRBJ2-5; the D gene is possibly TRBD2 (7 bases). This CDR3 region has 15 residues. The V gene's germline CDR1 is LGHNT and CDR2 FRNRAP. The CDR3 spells CGRGKGGADQDTQYF. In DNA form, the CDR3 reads TGTGGTAGGGGAAAGGGGGGGGCTGACCAAGATACGCAGTACTTC. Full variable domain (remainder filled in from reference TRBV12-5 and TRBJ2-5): DARVTQTPRHKVTEMGQEVTMRCQPILGHNTVFWYRQTMMQGLELLAYFRNRAPLDDSGMPKDRFSAEMPDATLATLKIQPSEPRDSAVYFCGRGKGGADQDTQYFGPGTRLLVL.

CDR3 sequence: CASSKSTGGPYEQYF. CDR3 nucleotide sequence: TGTGCCAGCAGTAAGTCCACAGGAGGCCCCTACGAGCAGTACTTC. The rearrangement joins TRBV6-1 to TRBJ2-1, with D perhaps TRBD1 or TRBD2 (5 bases each). The J call may be mistaken, given a closer DNA end match to TRBJ2-7. CDR1 is MNHNS and CDR2 is SASEGT in the germline V gene. The CDR3 is 15 amino acids.

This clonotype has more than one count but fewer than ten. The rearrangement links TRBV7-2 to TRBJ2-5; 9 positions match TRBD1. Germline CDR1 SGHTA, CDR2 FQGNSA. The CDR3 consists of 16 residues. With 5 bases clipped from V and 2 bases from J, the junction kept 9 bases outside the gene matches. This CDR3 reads CASSRTGVPQQETQYF. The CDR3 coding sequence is TGTGCCAGCAGCCGGACAGGGGTCCCCCAACAAGAGACCCAGTACTTC.

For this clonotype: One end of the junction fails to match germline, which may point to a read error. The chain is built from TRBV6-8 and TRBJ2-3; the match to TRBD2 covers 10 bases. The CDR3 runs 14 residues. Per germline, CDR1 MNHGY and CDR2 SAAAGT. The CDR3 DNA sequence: TGCCGCAGCAAGGTAGCGGGAGGCCCAGATACGCAGTATTTT. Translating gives CRSKVAGGPDTQYF.

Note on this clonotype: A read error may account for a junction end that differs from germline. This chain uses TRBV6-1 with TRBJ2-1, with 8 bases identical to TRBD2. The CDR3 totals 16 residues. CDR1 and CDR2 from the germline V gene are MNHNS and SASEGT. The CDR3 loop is CASRGHGGGDPETQFF. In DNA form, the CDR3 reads TGTGCCAGCAGGGGGCACGGGGGGGGTGACCCAGAGACCCAGTTTTTC.

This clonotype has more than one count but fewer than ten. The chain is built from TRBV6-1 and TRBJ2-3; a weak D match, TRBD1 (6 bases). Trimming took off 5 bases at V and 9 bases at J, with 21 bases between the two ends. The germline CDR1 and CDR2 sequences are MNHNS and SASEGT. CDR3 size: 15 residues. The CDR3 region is CASSPGLGAKKTQYF. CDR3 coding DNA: TGTGCCAGCAGTCCTGGGCTGGGGGCAAAAAAGACGCAGTATTTT.

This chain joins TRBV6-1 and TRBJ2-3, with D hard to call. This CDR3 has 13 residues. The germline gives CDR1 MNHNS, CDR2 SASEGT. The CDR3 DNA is TGTGGCCGCAAGAAGGTGAGCACAGAGGCGCAGTATTTT. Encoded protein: CGRKKVSTEAQYF.

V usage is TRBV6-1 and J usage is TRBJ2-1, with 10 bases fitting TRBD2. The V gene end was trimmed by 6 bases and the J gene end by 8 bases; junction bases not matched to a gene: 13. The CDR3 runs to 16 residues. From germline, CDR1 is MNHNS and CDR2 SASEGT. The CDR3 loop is CASRDPSGRGGDEQFF. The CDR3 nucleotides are TGTGCCAGCAGAGATCCTAGCGGGAGAGGGGGGGATGAGCAGTTCTTC.

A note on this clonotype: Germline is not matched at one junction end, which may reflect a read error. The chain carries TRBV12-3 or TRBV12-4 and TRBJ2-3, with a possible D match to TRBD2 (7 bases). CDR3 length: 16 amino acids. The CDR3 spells CASGGTGGGSTDTQYF. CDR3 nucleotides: TGTGCCAGCGGGGGGACTGGGGGGGGCAGCACAGATACGCAGTATTTC.

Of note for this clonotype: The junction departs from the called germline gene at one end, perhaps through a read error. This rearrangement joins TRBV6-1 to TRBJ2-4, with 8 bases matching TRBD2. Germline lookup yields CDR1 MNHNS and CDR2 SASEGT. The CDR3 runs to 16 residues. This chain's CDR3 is CASSVTGGCAKNTQYF. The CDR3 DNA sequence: TGTGCGAGCAGTGTCACGGGGGGGTGCGCGAAAAACACTCAGTATTTC.

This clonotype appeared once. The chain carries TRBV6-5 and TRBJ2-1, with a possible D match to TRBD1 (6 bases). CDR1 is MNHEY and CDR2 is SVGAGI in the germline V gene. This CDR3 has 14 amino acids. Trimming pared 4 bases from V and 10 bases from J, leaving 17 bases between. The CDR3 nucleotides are TGTGCCAGCAGTTTACGGGACACTACCTACGAGCAGTTCTTC. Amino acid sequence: CASSLRDTTYEQFF.

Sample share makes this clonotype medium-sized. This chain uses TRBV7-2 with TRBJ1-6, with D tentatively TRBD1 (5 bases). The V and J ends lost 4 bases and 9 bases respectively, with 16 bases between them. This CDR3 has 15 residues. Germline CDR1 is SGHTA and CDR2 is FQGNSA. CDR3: CASSSSSGTASPLHF. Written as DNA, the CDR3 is TGTGCCAGCAGCTCCAGCAGCGGGACCGCTTCACCCCTCCACTTT. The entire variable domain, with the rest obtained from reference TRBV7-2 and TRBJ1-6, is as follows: GAGVSQSPSNKVTEKGKDVELRCDPISGHTALYWYRQSLGQGLEFLIYFQGNSAPDKSGLPSDRFSAERTGGSVSTLTIQRTQQEDSAVYLCASSSSSGTASPLHFGNGTRLTVT.

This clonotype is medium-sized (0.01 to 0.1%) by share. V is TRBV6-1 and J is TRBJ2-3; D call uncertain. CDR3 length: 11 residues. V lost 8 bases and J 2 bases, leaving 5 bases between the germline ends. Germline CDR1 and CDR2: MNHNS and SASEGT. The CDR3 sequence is CASGNTDTQYF. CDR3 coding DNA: TGTGCCAGCGGGAACACAGATACGCAGTATTTT.

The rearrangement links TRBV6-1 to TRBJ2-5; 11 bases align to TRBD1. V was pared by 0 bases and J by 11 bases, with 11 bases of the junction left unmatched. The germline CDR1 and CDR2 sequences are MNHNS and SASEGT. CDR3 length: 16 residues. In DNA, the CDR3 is TGTGCCAGCAGTGAAGCGCCGGGACAGGGGGAAGATACGCAGTACTTC. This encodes CASSEAPGQGEDTQYF.

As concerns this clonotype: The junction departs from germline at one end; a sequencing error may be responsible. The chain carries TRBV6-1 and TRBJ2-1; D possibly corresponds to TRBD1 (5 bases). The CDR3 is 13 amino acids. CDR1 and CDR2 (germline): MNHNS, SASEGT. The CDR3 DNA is TGTGCCAGGGGTGGAGCGAAAGGGGTGGAGCTGTTTTTC. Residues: CARGGAKGVELFF.

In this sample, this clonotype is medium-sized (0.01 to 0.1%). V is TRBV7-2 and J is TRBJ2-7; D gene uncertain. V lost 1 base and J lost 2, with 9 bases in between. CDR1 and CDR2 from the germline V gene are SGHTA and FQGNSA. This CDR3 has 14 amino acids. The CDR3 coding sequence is TGTGCCAGCAGCTTAGAGGCAGTTACCTACGAGCAGTACTTC. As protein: CASSLEAVTYEQYF.